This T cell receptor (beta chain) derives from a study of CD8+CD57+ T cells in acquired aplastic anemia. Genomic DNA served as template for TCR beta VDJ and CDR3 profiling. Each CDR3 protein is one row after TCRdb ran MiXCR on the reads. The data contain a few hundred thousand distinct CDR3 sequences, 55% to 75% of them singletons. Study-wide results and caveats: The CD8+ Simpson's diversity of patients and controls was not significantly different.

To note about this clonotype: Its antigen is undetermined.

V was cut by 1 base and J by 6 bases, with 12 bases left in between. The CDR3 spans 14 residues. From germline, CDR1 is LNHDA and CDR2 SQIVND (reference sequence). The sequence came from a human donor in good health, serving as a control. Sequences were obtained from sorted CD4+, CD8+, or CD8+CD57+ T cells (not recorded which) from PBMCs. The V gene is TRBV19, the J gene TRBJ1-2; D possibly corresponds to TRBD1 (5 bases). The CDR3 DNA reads TGTGCCAGTAGTATAGGTCGACAGCAGAATGGCTACACCTTC. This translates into CASSIGRQQNGYTF. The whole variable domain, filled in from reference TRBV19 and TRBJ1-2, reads DGGITQSPKYLFRKEGQNVTLSCEQNLNHDAMYWYRQDPGQGLRLIYYSQIVNDFQKGDIAEGYSVSREKKESFPLTVTSAQKNPTAFYLCASSIGRQQNGYTFGSGTRLTVV.